The 23 T cell receptor beta chains reported below all come from one sample, sequenced in a study of CD8 T cells in ankylosing spondylitis. TCRdb re-derived calls from the 5' RACE reads in MiXCR, one entry per CDR3 protein. The sample carries 250,000 to 350,000 distinct CDR3 sequences, 20% to 25% recorded once. The sample taken for sequencing was blood, either unsorted or a sorted T cell fraction (not recorded which). Receptor source: a female donor with ankylosing spondylitis or in good health (not recorded which).

This rearrangement joins TRBV21-1 to TRBJ2-1; no DNA check was done on the table's D call, TRBD1. TRBV21-1 is listed as a pseudogene. This CDR3 has 15 residues. The CDR3 sequence is CASSKTGCYSDEQFF. In DNA form, the CDR3 reads TGTGCCAGCAGCAAGACAGGGTGCTACAGCGATGAGCAGTTCTTC.

V is TRBV5-6 and J is TRBJ2-7; 12 nucleotides agree with TRBD2. The CDR3 sequence is 16 residues long. J was trimmed by 2 bases and V by 2 bases; bases with no gene match: 5. CDR1 is SGHDT, CDR2 YYEEEE, per germline. The CDR3 region has the DNA TGTGCCAGCAGCTTCGGACTAGCGGGACTGACCTACGAGCAGTACTTC. It codes for CASSFGLAGLTYEQYF.

The rearrangement links TRBV12-3 or TRBV12-4 to TRBJ2-1; 9 bases fit TRBD1. There are 15 residues in the CDR3. The V gene end was trimmed by 7 bases and the J gene end by 3 bases; junction bases not matched to a gene: 7. This chain's CDR3 is CASTRRDRDYNEQFF. The CDR3 DNA sequence: TGTGCCAGCACCAGGAGGGACAGGGACTACAATGAGCAGTTCTTC.

This clonotype was seen at least ten times. V is TRBV7-2 and J is TRBJ1-5; TRBD1 might be the D (5 bases). The CDR3 has 15 amino acids. V was shortened by 4 bases and J by 2 bases, with 12 bases between the two germline ends. CDR1 is SGHTA and CDR2 is FQGNSA in the germline V gene. CDR3 DNA: TGTGCCAGCAGCTCCAACCAGGGAGGCAATCAGCCCCAGCATTTT. It yields the protein CASSSNQGGNQPQHF.

The sample holds many counts of this clonotype. CDR3: CASSLDSINQPQHF. The CDR3 DNA reads TGTGCCAGCAGCCTGGACAGCATCAATCAGCCCCAGCATTTT. The rearrangement joins TRBV12-3 or TRBV12-4 to TRBJ1-5, with D possibly matching TRBD1 (6 bases). V dropped 6 bases and J dropped 3 bases, with 12 bases sitting between them. The CDR3 contains 14 residues.

This clonotype has ten or more counts. The DNA of the CDR3 is TGCAGTGCTAGAGCGGCCGGGCCCGGAAACACCATATATTTT. Amino acid sequence: CSARAAGPGNTIYF. The V gene is TRBV20-1, the J gene TRBJ1-3; D unresolved. The CDR3 has 14 amino acids. Germline V gene lookup returns CDR1 DFQATT and CDR2 SNEGSKA (reference sequence). With 1 base removed from V and 4 bases from J, the gap between germline ends came to 11 bases.

The chain is built from TRBV6-2 or TRBV6-3 and TRBJ2-1, with 7 bases matching TRBD2. After removal of 1 base from V and 6 bases from J, the junction contained 3 bases not matched to a gene. The CDR3 contains 14 residues. CDR1 is MNHEY, CDR2 SVGEGT, per germline. In DNA, the CDR3 is TGTGCCAGCAGTTACTACACTAGCGTCAATGAGCAGTTCTTC. Translation: CASSYYTSVNEQFF.

J is TRBJ2-6 and V is TRBV5-1; D might be TRBD2 (5 bases). CDR1 is SGHRS, CDR2 YFSETQ, per germline. The CDR3 has 21 amino acids. The ends were cut back, 0 bases at V and 2 bases at J, with 24 bases in the middle. CDR3: CASSLGFLYEGMGTGANVLTF. CDR3 bases: TGCGCCAGCAGCTTGGGCTTTTTATATGAGGGCATGGGAACTGGGGCCAACGTCCTGACTTTC. Filled out from reference TRBV5-1 and TRBJ2-6, the complete variable domain reads KAGVTQTPRYLIKTRGQQVTLSCSPISGHRSVSWYQQTPGQGLQFLFEYFSETQRNKGNFPGRFSGRQFSNSRSEMNVSTLELGDSALYLCASSLGFLYEGMGTGANVLTFGAGSRLTVL.

The V gene is TRBV12-3 or TRBV12-4, the J gene TRBJ1-5, with D unclear. The CDR3 spans 16 residues. Trimming left V 2 bases short and J 5 bases short, with 16 bases between. The CDR3 DNA is TGTGCCAGCAGTTTATCCTACGCAAGGGAGGATCAGCCCCAGCATTTT. This encodes CASSLSYAREDQPQHF.

This clonotype was recorded at least ten times. V gene TRBV12-3 or TRBV12-4 combines with J gene TRBJ1-5; 7 bases match TRBD1. V was pared by 8 bases and J by 3 bases, with 7 bases of the junction left unmatched. This CDR3 has 14 amino acids. CDR3 sequence reads: CASSGQGDNQPQHF. In DNA form, the CDR3 reads TGTGCCAGCTCGGGGCAGGGGGACAATCAGCCCCAGCATTTT.

The count of this clonotype is one. The chain combines TRBV7-9 with TRBJ2-7, with a weak D call TRBD1 (5 bases). This CDR3 has 14 amino acids. V was pared by 4 bases and J by 2 bases, with 12 bases between. Germline assignment: CDR1 SEHNR and CDR2 FQNEAQ (reference sequence). The CDR3 DNA follows: TGTGCCAGCAGCTACCAGGGTGGGACCTACGAGCAGTACTTC. Translated, it gives CASSYQGGTYEQYF.

This clonotype was seen only a few times. The V and J genes are TRBV19 and TRBJ2-2; D is ambiguous. The CDR3 contains 14 residues. Trimming shortened V by 3 bases and J by 2 bases, and 7 bases separated the two germline ends. Germline CDR1 reads LNHDA; CDR2 reads SQIVND (reference sequence). This chain's CDR3 is CASSIASNTGELFF. The CDR3 DNA is TGTGCCAGTAGTATCGCATCTAACACCGGGGAGCTGTTTTTT.

The CDR3 nucleotides are TGTGCCAGCAGCTTGGAGGTTGGGCTAGCGGGAGAGGAGTTCTTC. This gives the protein CASSLEVGLAGEEFF. The rearrangement links TRBV5-5 to TRBJ2-1, with TRBD2 identical over 10 bases. V shed 0 bases and J 14 bases; nucleotides not matched to a gene: 11. Germline assignment: CDR1 SGHKS and CDR2 YYEKEE (reference sequence). This CDR3 spans 15 amino acids.

There are a few counts of this clonotype. V gene TRBV7-2 combines with J gene TRBJ2-5, with TRBD2 matching over 9 bases. V dropped 6 bases and J dropped 4; count of bases not matched to a gene: 3. The CDR3 loop spans 13 amino acids. Germline loops: CDR1 SGHTA, CDR2 FQGNSA. The DNA for the CDR3 is TGTGCCAGCAGACCTAGCGGGATAGAGACCCAGTACTTC. As protein: CASRPSGIETQYF. Full variable domain (rest looked up from reference TRBV7-2 and TRBJ2-5): GAGVSQSPSNKVTEKGKDVELRCDPISGHTALYWYRQSLGQGLEFLIYFQGNSAPDKSGLPSDRFSAERTGGSVSTLTIQRTQQEDSAVYLCASRPSGIETQYFGPGTRLLVL.

The rearrangement joins TRBV5-6 to TRBJ2-5; D remains ambiguous. Germline V gene sequence: CDR1 SGHDT, CDR2 YYEEEE. The germline V and J ends were trimmed by 3 bases and 4 bases, with 19 bases remaining between them. This CDR3 is 16 amino acids long. The CDR3 nucleotides are TGTGCCAGCAGCTCACGGGTTACTGGGATGGGAGAGACCCAGTACTTC. Protein sequence: CASSSRVTGMGETQYF. Drawing the rest from reference TRBV5-6 and TRBJ2-5, the complete variable domain is DAGVTQSPTHLIKTRGQQVTLRCSPKSGHDTVSWYQQALGQGPQFIFQYYEEEERQRGNFPDRFSGHQFPNYSSELNVNALLLGDSALYLCASSSRVTGMGETQYFGPGTRLLVL.

The rearrangement uses TRBV24-1 and TRBJ2-7, with no clear D. Trimming took off 4 bases at V and 2 bases at J, with 8 bases between the two ends. Germline CDR1 and CDR2: KGHDR and SFDVKD. The CDR3 runs to 13 residues. The CDR3 coding sequence is TGTGCCACCAGTGACAGCTTCACCTACGAGCAGTACTTC. It translates to CATSDSFTYEQYF.

This clonotype was detected many times. The rearrangement joins TRBV7-2 to TRBJ1-1; 10 positions match TRBD1. The germline CDR1 and CDR2 sequences are SGHTA and FQGNSA. The CDR3 is 15 residues long. Unmatched junction bases numbered 1, after V lost 1 base and J lost 2 bases. The DNA for the CDR3 is TGTGCCAGCAGCTTAGGGACAGGGGGAAACACTGAAGCTTTCTTT. Translation: CASSLGTGGNTEAFF.

The V and J genes are TRBV5-1 and TRBJ1-1, with D unclear. The germline V and J ends were trimmed by 4 bases and 0 bases, with 10 bases remaining between them. The CDR3 is 14 amino acids. The germline CDR1 and CDR2 sequences are SGHRS and YFSETQ. The CDR3 loop reads CASSIPTVNTEAFF. The CDR3, as DNA: TGCGCCAGCAGCATACCGACGGTGAACACTGAAGCTTTCTTT.

J is TRBJ2-5 and V is TRBV20-1; TRBD2 matches at 9 bases. Germline CDR1 is DFQATT and CDR2 is SNEGSKA (reference sequence). Trimming cost V 8 bases and J 2 bases; bases outside gene matches: 9. The CDR3 loop spans 14 amino acids. The CDR3 loop is CSSQPSGRQETQYF. CDR3 nucleotides: TGCAGTTCCCAGCCCAGCGGGAGGCAAGAGACCCAGTACTTC.

This chain uses TRBV11-1 with TRBJ1-1, with D unclear. V was pared by 2 bases and J by 1 base, with 11 bases between. CDR3 size: 15 residues. Germline lookup yields CDR1 SGHAT and CDR2 FQDESV (reference sequence). CDR3 loop: CASSLHTPANTEAFF. Written as DNA, the CDR3 is TGTGCCAGCAGCTTACACACCCCAGCGAACACTGAAGCTTTCTTT.

This clonotype was picked up a small number of times. The chain has TRBV7-2 and TRBJ2-2; TRBD1 matches at 8 bases. Unmatched junction bases numbered 10, after V lost 5 bases and J lost 8 bases. This CDR3 contains 15 residues. Germline CDR1 is SGHTA and CDR2 is FQGNSA. The CDR3 protein is CASSPLGQVRGELFF. The CDR3 bases are TGTGCCAGCAGCCCCCTGGGACAGGTTCGGGGGGAGCTGTTTTTT.

This clonotype has a handful of counts. CDR3 in amino acids: CASKWTEREAFF. CDR3 coding DNA: TGTGCCAGCAAATGGACTGAACGCGAAGCTTTCTTT. V and J are TRBV6-6 and TRBJ1-1; D not certain. V gave up 7 bases and J gave up 8 bases, with 14 bases separating them. This CDR3 is built from 12 residues. Germline assignment: CDR1 MNHNY and CDR2 SVGAGI (reference sequence).

The chain recombines TRBV20-1 with TRBJ1-2; 9 bases are shared with TRBD1. The CDR3 sequence is 12 residues long. CDR1 DFQATT and CDR2 SNEGSKA come from the germline V gene (reference sequence). V dropped 6 bases and J dropped 8; count of bases not matched to a gene: 7. The CDR3 DNA reads as TGCAGTGCACCACAGGGGGCGCGGGGCTACACCTTC. Its protein is CSAPQGARGYTF.